This record covers a single T cell receptor (beta chain). This clonotype was picked up a small number of times. Its target antigen remains unknown. No qualities accompany the bases; no much larger clone lies one base away. The germline V gene (reference sequence) supplies CDR1 SEHNR and CDR2 FQNEAQ. V is reduced by 5 bases and J by 3 bases, leaving a spacing of 8 bases between them. The CDR3 spans 12 residues, from the cysteine through the valine. The kept DNA is CDR3 alone, 36 bases in frame from the first base. Every donor was a healthy Caucasian. The twin cohort consisted of three pairs of female monozygotic twins, all aged about 18 to 29 years. RNA for TCR libraries was isolated from peripheral blood mononuclear cells. This sample is part of a study of identical twins listed by TCRdb under 2016. Regarding the complete study: The study deep-sequenced TCR alpha and beta repertoires from monozygotic twins, unrelated adults of various ages and cord blood to test whether fetal clonotypes persist. Replicate twin experiments were performed at different times using different library preparation protocols to rule out contamination.

Here is what the overall study found, with its caveats: Fewer insertions were carried by abundant cord blood beta clonotypes; a weaker similar trend was observed in young adult naive repertoires, while no such trend was observed in memory repertoires. A weaker excess of twin sharing was found in beta out-of-frame sequences because the signal-to-noise ratio was lowered by fewer shared sequences. Invariant T cells such as MAIT and iNKT could partly confound zero-insertion analyses, though diverse VJ usage argued against this for most clonotypes. Because the same donors could not be followed over many years, the conclusions depended on cross-sectional statistical analysis. Compared with coincidental sharing between unrelated individuals, an excess of low generation-probability sequences was observed among out-of-frame TCR alpha sequences shared between twins. In monozygotic twins, recombination models systematically underestimated out-of-frame TCR alpha sharing, but the models matched the sharing seen between unrelated individuals.

The library was prepared using 5' RACE. Sequencing used an Illumina HiSeq 2000. A universal primer binding site was introduced by template switching, and a unique molecular identifier was present in the final cDNA, enabling accurate counting of TCR cDNA molecules. Specific primers in the conserved constant-segment region were used to synthesize first-strand cDNA for the TCR alpha and beta chains. To control for contamination, each cDNA library was double barcoded with a SMART-Mk sample barcode plus Illumina barcodes. TruSeq adapter sequences and Illumina sample barcodes were added in two successive PCR steps. The TCR alpha and beta cDNA libraries were sequenced on the Illumina HiSeq platform using custom primers. Concerning the study's data processing: MiGEC processed the raw reads to extract unique molecular identifiers, while MiXCR was used to determine the CDR3 positions. For each individual, recombination models were inferred using an EM algorithm with the repgenHMM and IGoR tools. Shared clonotypes were analyzed with the tcR package in R, and sharing was normalized by the product of cloneset sizes. To study raw recombination without the effects of thymic and clonal selection, out-of-frame nonproductive sequences were analyzed. TCRdb handled the public reads itself, with Q25 trimming in fastp and clone calling in MiXCR, and kept productive beta chains. For every CDR3 protein sequence, its rows merge into one entry that carries the most common genes and DNA. The V and J calls come from TCRdb's annotation, not from the publication. This sample is represented by 750,000 to 950,000 distinct CDR3 sequences; about 12% of them were singletons. In total, the top ten clones hold about 1.6% of the sample.

This sample also appeared in a second study, on yellow fever vaccine responses in identical twins. As noted in the second study: According to the authors, the vaccine-induced T cell response in identical twins seemed to be partly convergent and partly specific to each individual. The study precisely tracked vaccine-responding T cell clones in identical twins.

Rearrangement joined TRBV7-9 to TRBJ2-7, with the D gene call left open. This TCR came from a woman aged 18-29 years in good health. Sequenced: PBMCs. The DNA sequence is given as TGTGCCAGCAGCGACCGTAACTACGAGCAGTACGTC. This gives the protein CASSDRNYEQYV.